Here is one T cell receptor beta chain with its context. The antigen is undetermined. This sample is part of a study of cytomegalovirus exposure and HLA in healthy donors. Here immunoSEQ multiplex PCR was the method, and the copy in TCRdb shows in-frame clones only, minus some. Of 250,000 or so clones in the sample, around 89% are singletons; the top ten hold under 0.45%. Germline V gene data show CDR1 as SGHTA and CDR2 as FQGNSA. The CDR3 is 16 residues long. V lost 6 bases to trimming and J lost 5 bases, with 22 bases between them. Separate from the approximately 700-subject first cohort was the approximately 110-subject validation cohort, to which the donors belonged. Study observations and caveats: There were 150 to 200 TCR beta chains listed as cytomegalovirus-associated.

The clonotype originates from a woman aged 18-30 years in good health and CMV-seronegative. V gene TRBV7-2 combines with J gene TRBJ1-2; D might be TRBD1 (6 bases). Sequencing was done on a sample of PBMCs. The CDR3 spells CASSPGQPPVLYGYTF. CDR3 nucleotides: TGTGCCAGCAGTCCAGGACAGCCCCCGGTTCTTTATGGCTACACCTTC.